Listed below are T cell receptor beta chains from one sample, sequenced in a study of blood T cell repertoires in COVID-19. Method: immunoSEQ multiplex PCR; TCRdb's copy keeps in-frame clones and lacks some. The sample has about 250,000 clones, roughly 81% seen once. Sequenced sample: PBMCs or T cells enriched from blood (not recorded which). The receptors shown here come from a woman between 45 and 65 years old who had been exposed to COVID-19. CDR3s include the opening cysteine and the closing phenylalanine or tryptophan. A D gene is named only where the DNA matches it firmly. Clone size is stated in some rows and not others, as once, few, many or a class when expanded.

v_gene	j_gene	d_gene	abundance	CDR3nt	CDR3aa
TRBV12-3/TRBV12-4	TRBJ2-5	TRBD1	.	TGTGCCAGCAGTCGGGACAGCCAAGAGACCCAGTACTTC	CASSRDSQETQYF
TRBV10-1	TRBJ1-2	.	.	TGCGCCAGCAGTAATGACAGACTCTATGGCTACACCTTC	CASSNDRLYGYTF
TRBV10-3	TRBJ1-4	.	.	TGTGCCATCAGTGAGCCCGGGGTGGCTAATGAAAAACTGTTTTTT	CAISEPGVANEKLFF
TRBV7-8	TRBJ2-3	TRBD1	.	TGTGCCAGCAGCTCCCGGGACAGGGGCCTTGGGACGCAGTATTTT	CASSSRDRGLGTQYF
TRBV7-2	TRBJ2-1	TRBD1	.	TGTGCCAGCAGCCAGGGGGACGGCAGATTCAATGAGCAGTTCTTC	CASSQGDGRFNEQFF
TRBV2	TRBJ2-1	.	.	TGTGCCAGCTACTTTCCGAATGAGCAGTTCTTC	CASYFPNEQFF
TRBV4-1	TRBJ2-3	TRBD2	.	TGCGCCAGCAGCCAAGATCGAGAAGGTAGCGGGGGGCGTCGCACAGATACGCAGTATTTT	CASSQDREGSGGRRTDTQYF
TRBV27	TRBJ1-5	TRBD1	once	TGTGCCAGCAGACCGGGACAGGGTGGTCGCAATCAGCCCCAGCATTTT	CASRPGQGGRNQPQHF
TRBV7-9	TRBJ1-1	TRBD1	.	TGTGCCAGCAGCTCTGCCGGGACAGGGGAAACTGAAGCTTTCTTT	CASSSAGTGETEAFF
TRBV21-1	TRBJ1-2	.	.	TGTGCCAGCAGCAGGCGGTGGGGCAACCAAGGCTACACCTTC	CASSRRWGNQGYTF
TRBV3-1/TRBV3-2	TRBJ1-5	.	.	TGTGCCAGCAGCCAAGAGGGAGGACACCTCAATCAGCCCCAGCATTTT	CASSQEGGHLNQPQHF
TRBV7-2	TRBJ1-6	TRBD1	.	TGTGCCAGCAGCTTAGAGGGGGCCAGCTCCTATAATTCACCCCTCCACTTT	CASSLEGASSYNSPLHF
TRBV6-5	TRBJ1-3	.	.	TGTGCCAGCAGCATAGACGGGGGCTCTGGAAACACCATATATTTT	CASSIDGGSGNTIYF
TRBV9	TRBJ1-2	.	few	TGTGCCAGCAGCGTAGAACAGGGTGAGGGCTATGGCTACACCTTC	CASSVEQGEGYGYTF
TRBV7-2	TRBJ2-7	.	once	TGTGCCAGCAGCCCGACGTCAGGGAACCCCTACGAGCAGTACTTC	CASSPTSGNPYEQYF
TRBV6-5	TRBJ2-1	TRBD2	.	TGTGCCAGCCTCTTCGGGACTAGCGGCTACAATGAGCAGTTCTTC	CASLFGTSGYNEQFF
TRBV6-5	TRBJ2-7	TRBD1	.	TGTGCCAGCAGTACTACCCGACAGGGGGGCTACGAGCAGTACTTC	CASSTTRQGGYEQYF
TRBV15	TRBJ2-1	.	once	TGTGCCACCAGCAGAGATTCTGGTTACTCAAGCTCCTACAATGAGCAGTTCTTC	CATSRDSGYSSSYNEQFF
TRBV7-2	TRBJ1-2	.	.	TGTGCCAGCAGCTTAGACGGAGGGGTATACTATGGCTACACCTTC	CASSLDGGVYYGYTF
TRBV7-2	TRBJ2-7	TRBD2	.	TGTGCCAGCGGTTTTGGGGGGGTCACCTACGAGCAGTACTTC	CASGFGGVTYEQYF
TRBV6-5	TRBJ1-1	TRBD1	.	TGTGCCATCAGCACTAAAAACAGGGGCACTGAAGCTTTCTTT	CAISTKNRGTEAFF
TRBV3-1/TRBV3-2	TRBJ1-5	.	.	TGTGCCAGCAGCCAAGACCTAACCGTTCAGCCCCAGCATTTT	CASSQDLTVQPQHF
TRBV3-1/TRBV3-2	TRBJ1-4	TRBD1	.	TGTGCCAGCAGCCAAAAGCCGTTACGGAGGACAGGGGATGAAAAACTGTTTTTT	CASSQKPLRRTGDEKLFF
TRBV19	TRBJ2-1	.	.	TGTGCCAGTAGTATCTTGCGGGGAAGCTCCTACAATGAGCAGTTCTTC	CASSILRGSSYNEQFF
TRBV28	TRBJ2-4	TRBD1	.	TGTGCCAGCAGTTTATGGAAGGGACAGGGTGTCAAAAACATTCAGTACTTC	CASSLWKGQGVKNIQYF
TRBV5-1	TRBJ2-1	TRBD2	.	TGCGCCAGCAGCCCCCTGGGACTAGCTCTTGGTAATGAGCAGTTCTTC	CASSPLGLALGNEQFF
TRBV19	TRBJ1-2	.	.	TGTGCCAGTAGTCTCAGGGAATACGGCTACACCTTC	CASSLREYGYTF
TRBV3-1/TRBV3-2	TRBJ1-4	.	.	TGTGCCAGCAGCCAAGAGAGAGGGGGACTGTTTTTT	CASSQERGGLFF